This is a list of T cell receptor beta chains from one sample in a study of human T cells and chemical hapten exposure. Each CDR3 protein gets one entry after TCRdb re-called the RACE reads with MiXCR. The sample includes tens of thousands of distinct CDR3 sequences, around 9.6% of them seen just once. The source material was whole blood, sampled in connection with sensitization to the hapten diphenylcyclopropenone (DPC). The receptors stem from a woman between 25 and 40 years old with alopecia areata. Some clones in this sample may be carry-over from other donors' samples. The CDR3 runs from the conserved cysteine through the conserved F or W. The order of the fields is V gene, J gene, D gene, clone size, CDR3 protein, CDR3 DNA. D genes are given only for firm matches. A clone size is listed for some rows: how often the clone was seen (once, few, many), or a class if it is expanded.

>TRBV20-1|TRBJ2-3|.|many
CSAISSATSTDTQYF
TGCAGTGCTATATCTAGCGCTACTAGCACAGATACGCAGTATTTT
>TRBV12-3/TRBV12-4|TRBJ2-1|TRBD2|many
CASGGASGRGYNEQFF
TGTGCCAGTGGCGGGGCTAGCGGGAGGGGTTACAATGAGCAGTTCTTC
>TRBV5-1|TRBJ1-6|.|few
CASSLGSSRGSNSPLHF
TGCGCCAGCAGCTTGGGGAGTTCCAGGGGATCGAATTCACCCCTCCACTTT
>TRBV4-2|TRBJ2-7|TRBD1|many
CASSLGQGSYEQYF
TGTGCCAGCAGCCTTGGACAGGGTTCCTACGAGCAGTACTTC
>TRBV2|TRBJ2-2|.|.
CASSELRADTGELFF
TGTGCCAGCAGTGAACTCAGGGCGGACACCGGGGAGCTGTTTTTT
>TRBV7-2|TRBJ2-1|TRBD1|many
CASSLAPRQGRNEQFF
TGTGCCAGCAGCTTAGCGCCGAGACAGGGGAGAAATGAGCAGTTCTTC
>TRBV2|TRBJ1-3|.|many
CASKAGTGNTIYF
TGTGCCAGCAAGGCAGGGACTGGAAACACCATATATTTT
>TRBV20-1|TRBJ2-2|TRBD2|few
CSARPSGRGELFF
TGCAGTGCTAGGCCAAGCGGGAGGGGGGAGCTGTTTTTT
>TRBV18|TRBJ2-7|TRBD1|many
CASSPGQVSYEQYF
TGTGCCAGCTCGCCAGGACAGGTCTCCTACGAGCAGTACTTC
>TRBV4-2|TRBJ1-1|.|many
CASSQARGGQAFF
TGTGCCAGCAGCCAAGCACGAGGGGGTCAAGCTTTCTTT
>TRBV18|TRBJ2-3|.|few
CASSPPSGTGFTDTQYF
TGTGCCAGCTCACCCCCCAGCGGGACAGGTTTCACAGATACGCAGTATTTT
>TRBV7-2|TRBJ2-1|.|.
CASSLADRRDEQFF
TGTGCCAGCAGCTTAGCGGACAGGAGGGATGAGCAGTTCTTC
>TRBV29-1|TRBJ1-2|.|few
CSAESGVNYGYTF
TGCAGCGCTGAGTCGGGGGTGAACTATGGCTACACCTTC
>TRBV27|TRBJ2-2|.|few
CASSLFHTGELFF
TGTGCCAGCAGTCTCTTCCACACCGGGGAGCTGTTTTTT
>TRBV7-9|TRBJ2-5|.|.
CASSPPGLTWKTQYF
TGTGCCAGCAGCCCACCGGGCTTAACTTGGAAGACCCAGTACTTC
>TRBV5-4|TRBJ2-7|.|few
CASSPETTYSYEQYF
TGTGCCAGCAGCCCAGAGACTACTTACTCCTACGAGCAGTACTTC
>TRBV15|TRBJ2-1|.|many
CATSRGPGVKFF
TGTGCCACCAGCAGAGGCCCGGGCGTGAAGTTCTTC
>TRBV12-3/TRBV12-4|TRBJ1-3|.|many
CASRQGASGNTIYF
TGTGCCAGCAGACAAGGGGCCTCTGGAAACACCATATATTTT
>TRBV28|TRBJ1-1|.|many
CASSLYRVAFF
TGTGCCAGCAGCCTTTACAGGGTGGCTTTCTTT
>TRBV28|TRBJ2-3|TRBD1|.
CASSFGQGLRSTQYF
TGTGCCAGCAGTTTTGGACAGGGATTACGTTCTACGCAGTATTTT
>TRBV20-1|TRBJ1-1|TRBD1|.
CSAPGQGNTEAFF
TGCAGTGCCCCGGGACAGGGCAACACTGAAGCTTTCTTT
>TRBV28|TRBJ2-7|.|.
CASSLSLPGTDEQYF
TGTGCCAGCAGTTTGTCTCTGCCCGGGACCGACGAGCAGTACTTC
>TRBV5-1|TRBJ2-4|.|few
CASSFNGNIQYF
TGCGCCAGCAGCTTTAACGGGAACATTCAGTACTTC
>TRBV12-3/TRBV12-4|TRBJ1-5|TRBD1|many
CASSLEGTGHNQPQHF
TGTGCCAGCAGTTTAGAGGGGACAGGGCACAATCAGCCCCAGCATTTT
>TRBV4-1|TRBJ2-6|.|.
CASSHPLGYSGANVLTF
TGCGCCAGCAGCCACCCCCTGGGTTACTCTGGGGCCAACGTCCTGACTTTC
>TRBV28|TRBJ1-2|.|few
CASSNPANYGYTF
TGTGCCAGCAGTAACCCCGCGAACTATGGCTACACCTTC
>TRBV20-1|TRBJ2-1|TRBD2|few
CSASERETYNEQFF
TGCAGTGCTAGCGAGCGGGAGACCTACAATGAGCAGTTCTTC
>TRBV18|TRBJ1-5|.|.
CASSQGGKDNQPQHF
TGTGCCAGCTCACAGGGGGGGAAAGACAATCAGCCCCAGCATTTT
>TRBV10-3|TRBJ1-1|TRBD1|few
CATGGQGLTEAFF
TGTGCCACCGGGGGACAGGGACTGACTGAAGCTTTCTTT
>TRBV4-3|TRBJ2-6|.|many
CASSATGSSGANVLTF
TGCGCCAGCAGCGCGACAGGTAGCTCTGGGGCCAACGTCCTGACTTTC
>TRBV5-1|TRBJ2-5|.|many
CASGSASLGETQYF
TGCGCCAGCGGTTCCGCTAGTCTTGGGGAGACCCAGTACTTC
>TRBV5-1|TRBJ2-5|.|.
CASSLVSVTNHETQYF
TGCGCCAGCAGCTTGGTCTCGGTTACCAACCATGAGACCCAGTACTTC
>TRBV5-4|TRBJ2-3|TRBD2|many
CASSPGLAGFPSTDTQYF
TGTGCCAGCAGCCCCGGACTAGCGGGATTTCCGAGCACAGATACGCAGTATTTT
>TRBV20-1|TRBJ1-4|.|many
CSASQTGSGEKLFF
TGCAGTGCTAGTCAGACTGGCAGCGGTGAAAAACTGTTTTTT
>TRBV6-6|TRBJ1-3|.|.
CASGFWLSSGNTIYF
TGTGCCAGTGGGTTTTGGCTAAGCTCTGGAAACACCATATATTTT
>TRBV11-2|TRBJ2-5|.|.
CASSLRWGLNQETQYF
TGTGCCAGCAGCCTAAGATGGGGTCTCAACCAAGAGACCCAGTACTTC
>TRBV9|TRBJ2-3|TRBD2|.
CASSVASGGGAVDTQYF
TGTGCCAGCAGCGTAGCTTCAGGCGGGGGGGCCGTTGATACGCAGTATTTT
>TRBV18|TRBJ1-2|.|many
CASSPTRDNGYGYTF
TGTGCCAGCTCACCGACAAGGGACAACGGCTATGGCTACACCTTC
>TRBV2|TRBJ1-1|.|many
CASSRRSKGNTEAFF
TGTGCCAGCAGTCGGAGGAGTAAGGGGAACACTGAAGCTTTCTTT
>TRBV10-3|TRBJ2-2|.|many
CAIRDTGELFF
TGTGCCATCAGGGACACCGGGGAGCTGTTTTTT
>TRBV20-1|TRBJ1-4|.|many
CSAVNRLGANEKLFF
TGCAGTGCTGTCAACCGATTGGGAGCTAATGAAAAACTGTTTTTT
>TRBV6-2/TRBV6-3|TRBJ2-7|.|many
CASRVTGTYEQYF
TGTGCCAGCAGAGTGACAGGAACCTACGAGCAGTACTTC
>TRBV5-1|TRBJ2-1|.|many
CASKLSSYNEQFF
TGCGCCAGCAAGTTAAGCTCCTACAATGAGCAGTTCTTC
>TRBV29-1|TRBJ1-1|.|.
CSVEWGRDSEAFF
TGCAGCGTTGAATGGGGACGTGACAGTGAAGCTTTCTTT
>TRBV29-1|TRBJ2-5|TRBD1|.
CSVESQGAGETQYF
TGCAGCGTCGAGAGTCAGGGGGCAGGGGAGACCCAGTACTTC
>TRBV15|TRBJ1-4|.|few
CATSRDTAPLLEKLFF
TGTGCCACCAGCAGAGATACTGCCCCTCTTTTGGAAAAACTGTTTTTT
>TRBV5-5|TRBJ1-2|.|many
CASSLSPGDVEGYTF
TGTGCCAGCAGCTTATCGCCGGGGGATGTAGAAGGCTACACCTTC
>TRBV2|TRBJ1-5|TRBD1|many
CASSKGQGSVQPQHF
TGTGCCAGCAGTAAAGGACAGGGCAGCGTTCAGCCCCAGCATTTT
>TRBV6-1|TRBJ2-7|TRBD2|.
CASSELTRGDEQYF
TGTGCCAGCAGTGAACTGACACGGGGGGACGAGCAGTACTTC
>TRBV7-4|TRBJ2-7|.|many
CASSPRFRPEQYF
TGTGCCAGCAGCCCCCGTTTCCGTCCCGAGCAGTACTTC
>TRBV7-2|TRBJ1-1|.|many
CASSLAGGGVLTEAFF
TGTGCCAGCAGTCTAGCCGGAGGAGGTGTTTTAACTGAAGCTTTCTTT
>TRBV28|TRBJ2-7|.|.
CASSFEGYEQYF
TGTGCCAGCAGTTTCGAGGGGTACGAGCAGTACTTC
>TRBV29-1|TRBJ2-3|.|many
CSVDPTQDTQYF
TGCAGCGTTGACCCGACGCAAGATACGCAGTATTTT